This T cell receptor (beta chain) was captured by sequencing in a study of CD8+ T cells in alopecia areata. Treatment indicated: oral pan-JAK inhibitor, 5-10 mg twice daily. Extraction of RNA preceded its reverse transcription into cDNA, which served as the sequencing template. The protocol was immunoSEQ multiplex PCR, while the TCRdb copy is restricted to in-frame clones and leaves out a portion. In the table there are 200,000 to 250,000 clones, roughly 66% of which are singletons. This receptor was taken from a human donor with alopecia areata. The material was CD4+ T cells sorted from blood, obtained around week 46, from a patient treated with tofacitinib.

Written as DNA, the CDR3 is TGCGCCAGCAGTCAAGGCAGCATGGTAGATGAAAAACTGTTTTTT. Protein: CASSQGSMVDEKLFF. V usage is TRBV23-1 and J usage is TRBJ1-4, with D unclear. TRBV23-1 is noted as an ORF with a role that remains uncertain. Trimming pared 2 bases from V and 6 bases from J, leaving 13 bases between. The length of the CDR3 is 15 residues.